The 20 T cell receptor beta chains listed next were all sequenced from one sample in a study of blood T cell repertoires in COVID-19. Profiling relied on immunoSEQ multiplex PCR, and the TCRdb table lists in-frame clones only, not all of them. This sample has under 250,000 clones, with 65% to 85% found just once. The specimen sequenced was peripheral blood. The receptors shown here come from a woman of 80 years or more with acute or convalescent COVID-19.

This sequence joins TRBV6-5 and TRBJ2-1; no reliable D call. CDR1 and CDR2 (germline): MNHEY, SVGAGI. V was shortened by 6 bases and J by 4 bases, with 13 bases between the two germline ends. This CDR3 contains 14 residues. The CDR3 protein is CASRSPTNYNEQFF. The CDR3 coding sequence is TGTGCCAGCAGATCCCCAACTAATTACAATGAGCAGTTCTTC.

This chain links TRBV6-4 with TRBJ1-2; TRBD1 matches at 7 bases. CDR3 length: 15 amino acids. V shed 3 bases and J 8 bases; nucleotides not matched to a gene: 12. CDR1 is MRHNA and CDR2 is SNTAGT in the germline V gene. CDR3 loop: CASSDSTGAPGGYTF. CDR3 DNA: TGTGCCAGCAGTGATTCCACAGGGGCTCCGGGGGGCTACACCTTC.

Of note for this clone: At the DNA level, this CDR3 is encoded by other sequences in the same sample as well. The chain combines TRBV6-5 with TRBJ1-1; 7 bases are shared with TRBD1. V lost 2 bases, J lost 1 base, and 4 bases stayed unmatched. The germline V gene has CDR1 MNHEY and CDR2 SVGAGI. The CDR3 length is 15 residues. The CDR3 sequence: CASSYGRTGNTEAFF. CDR3 sequence (DNA): TGTGCCAGCAGTTACGGTAGGACAGGGAACACTGAAGCTTTCTTT.

The J gene is TRBJ1-5, the V gene TRBV19; D perhaps matches TRBD1 (6 bases). This CDR3 region has 15 residues. The V gene lost 5 bases and the J gene lost 1 base, with 12 bases spanning the gap. Germline values: CDR1 LNHDA, CDR2 SQIVND (reference sequence). In nucleotides, the CDR3 is TGTGCCAGTAGTTTCAGGGGAGGGAGCAATCAGCCCCAGCATTTT. This encodes CASSFRGGSNQPQHF.

This sequence joins TRBV21-1 and TRBJ1-5; TRBD1, as called in the table, went unchecked against the DNA. TRBV21-1 is recorded as a pseudogene. CDR3 length equals 19 residues. The CDR3 DNA is TGTGCCAGCAGCAACGGAGAAGCGCACAGGGCGAATAGCAATCAGCCCCAGCATTTT. This gives the protein CASSNGEAHRANSNQPQHF.

The V call is TRBV4-2, the J call TRBJ1-2; TRBD1 agrees at 9 bases. V lost 0 bases and J lost 5; bases outside the gene matches: 10. Germline loops: CDR1 LGHNA, CDR2 YNFKEQ. The CDR3 runs to 17 residues. CDR3 DNA: TGTGCCAGCAGCCAAGATCTTAAGGACAGGGGCGGATATGGCTACACCTTC. Protein: CASSQDLKDRGGYGYTF.

The CDR3 loop reads CESRDRDSYGYTF. For the CDR3, the DNA is TGTGAGTCTAGGGACAGGGATTCCTATGGCTACACCTTC. V is TRBV5-4 and J is TRBJ1-2, with TRBD1 identical over 9 bases. The CDR3 loop spans 13 amino acids. The germline CDR1 and CDR2 sequences are SGHNT and YYREEE (reference sequence).

For the CDR3, the DNA is TGTGCCAGCAGCCCAGAATTAAGTGCTAATGAAAAACTGTTTTTT. As protein: CASSPELSANEKLFF. The rearrangement uses TRBV5-4 and TRBJ1-4; D gene ambiguous. With 4 bases removed from V and 3 bases from J, the gap between germline ends came to 13 bases. CDR3 size: 15 residues. Germline-derived CDR1 and CDR2 are SGHNT and YYREEE (reference sequence).

The V gene is TRBV5-1, the J gene TRBJ2-7, with 13 bases aligning to TRBD2. V was pared by 3 bases and J by 2 bases, with 5 bases of the junction left unmatched. Germline CDR1 is SGHRS and CDR2 is YFSETQ. The CDR3 is made up of 16 amino acids. The CDR3 DNA sequence: TGCGCCAGCAGCTCCCGACTAGCGGGGGGAGCCTACGAGCAGTACTTC. Translating it yields CASSSRLAGGAYEQYF.

The chain carries TRBV27 and TRBJ2-7; possible D gene TRBD1, 6 bases. The germline gives CDR1 MNHEY, CDR2 SMNVEV (reference sequence). CDR3 length: 18 residues. V was trimmed by 5 bases and J by 2 bases, leaving 25 bases between them. The CDR3 reads CASSEGEWRVLSPYEQYF. CDR3 coding DNA: TGTGCCAGCAGTGAGGGGGAGTGGCGGGTCCTATCCCCCTACGAGCAGTACTTC.

CDR3: CASSHDSISNQPQHF. CDR3 bases: TGTGCCAGCAGCCACGACAGTATCAGCAATCAGCCCCAGCATTTT. The rearrangement uses TRBV6-5 and TRBJ1-5; weak D call: TRBD1 (5 bases). This CDR3 has 15 residues. V lost 6 bases and J 1 base, leaving 13 bases between the germline ends. Germline V CDR1 and CDR2: MNHEY, SVGAGI.

This clone was observed once. The chain recombines TRBV19 with TRBJ1-3; 9 positions agree with TRBD1. With 5 bases clipped from V and 0 bases from J, the junction kept 11 bases outside the gene matches. There are 18 residues in the CDR3. Germline V lookup: CDR1 LNHDA, CDR2 SQIVND (reference sequence). This chain's CDR3 is CASSPTRTGATSGNTIYF. The DNA of the CDR3 is TGTGCCAGTAGTCCCACCCGGACAGGGGCTACCTCTGGAAACACCATATATTTT.

This chain uses TRBV19 with TRBJ1-2; maybe TRBD1 (5 bases). CDR1 and CDR2 (germline): LNHDA, SQIVND (reference sequence). The CDR3 has 13 amino acids. V was cut by 2 bases and J by 6 bases, with 10 bases left in between. The CDR3 reads CASSIRGRDGYTF. CDR3 bases: TGTGCCAGTAGTATAAGAGGCAGGGATGGCTACACCTTC. The variable domain in full, with the rest retrieved from reference TRBV19 and TRBJ1-2, is DGGITQSPKYLFRKEGQNVTLSCEQNLNHDAMYWYRQDPGQGLRLIYYSQIVNDFQKGDIAEGYSVSREKKESFPLTVTSAQKNPTAFYLCASSIRGRDGYTFGSGTRLTVV.

This CDR3 is CASSSTSGGAQETQYF. Written as DNA, the CDR3 is TGTGCCAGCAGTTCGACTAGCGGGGGTGCACAAGAGACCCAGTACTTC. This chain connects TRBV6-5 to TRBJ2-5, with 12 bases that match TRBD2. Per germline, CDR1 MNHEY and CDR2 SVGAGI. The CDR3 runs to 16 residues. V was pared by 4 bases and J by 2 bases, with 5 bases of the junction left unmatched.

The chain links TRBV7-2 to TRBJ2-5; 9 nucleotides align to TRBD1. CDR3 length equals 16 residues. The germline CDR1 and CDR2 sequences are SGHTA and FQGNSA. The V segment lost 5 bases and the J segment 1 base; nucleotides outside the gene matches: 8. CDR3 nucleotide sequence: TGTGCCAGCAGCGTACAGGGGGCGGGGATCCAAGAGACCCAGTACTTC. This encodes CASSVQGAGIQETQYF.

The chain recombines TRBV11-2 with TRBJ2-4; no clear D. This CDR3 region has 15 residues. V lost 1 base to trimming and J lost 8 bases, with 15 bases between them. From germline, CDR1 is SGHAT and CDR2 FQNNGV. For the CDR3, the DNA is TGTGCCAGCAGCTTAGTTTCAAATCACCGGGACATTCAGTACTTC. This gives the protein CASSLVSNHRDIQYF.

J is TRBJ1-1 and V is TRBV6-2 or TRBV6-3; no clear D. The V gene lost 4 bases and the J gene lost 11 bases, with 20 bases spanning the gap. CDR1 MNHEY and CDR2 SVGEGT come from the germline V gene. The CDR3 length is 14 residues. In DNA form, the CDR3 reads TGTGCCAGCAGTTTCCGGAAAGACTATCCGGATGCTTTCTTT. This codes for CASSFRKDYPDAFF.

The gene calls are TRBV24-1 and TRBJ2-3; 9 positions match TRBD1. J lost 4 bases, V lost 0 bases, and 4 bases had no gene match. Germline V gene sequence: CDR1 KGHDR, CDR2 SFDVKD. The CDR3 runs to 16 residues. The CDR3 loop is CATSDLWGQGPDTQYF. The DNA for the CDR3 is TGTGCCACCAGTGATTTGTGGGGACAGGGTCCAGATACGCAGTATTTT.

The chain employs TRBV18 and TRBJ2-5; unclear D gene. Between the trimmed V and J ends, which lost 5 bases and 3 bases, there was a span of 4 bases. The germline CDR1 and CDR2 sequences are KGHSH and LQKENI. The CDR3 runs to 11 residues. The CDR3 nucleotides are TGTGCCAGCTCATCCAAAGAGACCCAGTACTTC. Protein product: CASSSKETQYF.

The chain has TRBV11-3 and TRBJ2-1; the D gene is possibly TRBD1 (5 bases). Germline CDR1 and CDR2: SGHNT and YENEEA. The CDR3 covers 14 residues. Trimming removed 6 bases at V and 1 base at J, with 10 bases between. The DNA for the CDR3 is TGTGCCAGCAGTGTTACAGGTTCCTACAATGAGCAGTTCTTC. Translation gives CASSVTGSYNEQFF.